This T cell receptor (beta chain) emerged from a study of T cell repertoires in cytomegalovirus infection. The overall study: HLA-C-restricted CMV epitopes, recently identified, and well-studied HLA-B-restricted ones were used by the study. Indicated by public TCR beta signatures were CMV infection and matching HLA type. Whole-study findings and limits: Summed frequency of public TCR beta families distinguished CMV carriers with the relevant HLA. There were HLA-C-restricted CMV-specific TCR beta clonotypes dominating the ex vivo response.

Concerning this clonotype itself: Its antigen is undetermined.

TCRdb itself ran the reads through MiXCR, one entry per CDR3 protein. There are approximately 500,000 distinct CDR3 sequences in the sample; 25% to 35% occur only once, and roughly 15% lies in the top ten. The CDR3 spans 17 residues. CDR1 is SGHAT and CDR2 is FQNNGV in the germline V gene. The trim removed 5 bases at V and 4 bases at J, leaving 9 bases unmatched. This clonotype was obtained from a human donor in good health (CMV status not recorded). Some clones in this sample may be carry-over from other donors' samples. The specimen comprised cultured PBMCs, sampled from culture after CMV antigen stimulation. V is TRBV11-2 and J is TRBJ2-3, with 13 bases fitting TRBD2. The CDR3 DNA sequence: TGTGCCAGCAGCATCCGGACTAGCGGGAGTAGGCCAGATACGCAGTATTTT. As protein: CASSIRTSGSRPDTQYF.